The present entry profiles one T cell receptor beta chain with its context. Its antigen is still unknown. This specimen belongs to a study of cytomegalovirus exposure and HLA in healthy donors. Whole-study context: Researchers previously reported finding fewer than 140 million unique TCR beta sequences from about 170 million T cells. General study results and limits: Reports indicated that the classifier achieved high specificity and sensitivity in diagnosing cytomegalovirus status. Investigators reported fewer than 200 TCR beta chains as tied to cytomegalovirus.

Though nominally healthy at sampling, donors likely had unrecorded immune exposures. V shed 1 base and J 7 bases; nucleotides not matched to a gene: 3. This CDR3 comprises 14 residues. Per the germline V gene, CDR1 is SGHRS and CDR2 is YFSETQ. Vbeta (60) and Jbeta (13) primers were used in the PCR. Assay used: immunoSEQ multiplex PCR; TCRdb lists only in-frame clones, some missing. This table has 150,000 to 200,000 clones, around 79% appearing once. This clonotype was obtained from a man aged 45-65 years in good health and CMV-seropositive. Input material: PBMCs. This rearrangement joins TRBV5-1 to TRBJ1-3; 9 bases agree with TRBD1. The CDR3 coding sequence is TGCGCCAGCAGCTTGAGGGACAGGGCTAACACCATATATTTT. This codes for CASSLRDRANTIYF. The full variable domain, with the rest looked up from reference TRBV5-1 and TRBJ1-3, is KAGVTQTPRYLIKTRGQQVTLSCSPISGHRSVSWYQQTPGQGLQFLFEYFSETQRNKGNFPGRFSGRQFSNSRSEMNVSTLELGDSALYLCASSLRDRANTIYFGEGSWLTVV.